The 30 T cell receptor beta chains given below trace back to one sample, sequenced in a study of PD-1 blockade in mismatch repair-deficient tumors. Generated by immunoSEQ multiplex PCR, the TCRdb table keeps only in-frame clones and is missing some. The sample comprises 25,000 to 30,000 clones, roughly 83% of which are singletons, and 2.5% to 3% rests with the top ten. The sequenced sample was PBMCs, obtained before pembrolizumab treatment. The receptor set was obtained from an adult with mismatch repair-deficient cancer.

This clone was seen just once. The gene calls are TRBV19 and TRBJ2-1; 7 bases line up with TRBD2. The germline V gene encodes CDR1 LNHDA and CDR2 SQIVND (reference sequence). With V trimmed by 4 bases and J by 9 bases, 9 bases remained unmatched. CDR3 length equals 14 residues. This CDR3 reads CASSRTGTTTEQFF. In nucleotides, the CDR3 is TGTGCCAGTAGTAGAACCGGGACTACCACTGAGCAGTTCTTC.

This chain uses TRBV4-1 with TRBJ2-3; D perhaps matches TRBD2 (5 bases). CDR1 is MGHRA and CDR2 is YSYEKL in the germline V gene. CDR3 length equals 14 residues. V shed 3 bases and J shed 5 bases, with 12 bases lying between them. This CDR3 reads CASSHRSVQDTQYF. Written as DNA, the CDR3 is TGCGCCAGCAGCCACCGTAGCGTGCAAGATACGCAGTATTTT.

This chain uses TRBV5-1 with TRBJ2-7; D might be TRBD2 (7 bases). CDR3 length: 14 amino acids. Germline V gene sequence: CDR1 SGHRS, CDR2 YFSETQ. Trimming left V 0 bases short and J 3 bases short, with 10 bases between. CDR3 sequence (DNA): TGCGCCAGCAGCTTGGAGGGGGGGTTCTACGAGCAGTACTTC. As protein: CASSLEGGFYEQYF.

This chain connects TRBV19 to TRBJ1-3; 7 nucleotides line up with TRBD1. The CDR3 consists of 17 residues. Unmatched junction bases numbered 14, after V lost 8 bases and J lost 1 base. The germline gives CDR1 LNHDA, CDR2 SQIVND (reference sequence). The CDR3 nucleotides read TGTGCCAGTCCTTTGGGACAGCGTGACCTTTCTGGAAACACCATATATTTT. Translating gives CASPLGQRDLSGNTIYF.

This clone was picked up a small number of times. This chain uses TRBV5-1 with TRBJ2-7, with 8 bases aligning to TRBD1. Germline assignment: CDR1 SGHRS and CDR2 YFSETQ. The CDR3 has 14 residues. Germline trimming cut 4 bases from V and 3 bases from J; bases unmatched to any gene: 6. The CDR3 DNA sequence: TGCGCCAGCAGCATTGGACAGGGAGACTACGAGCAGTACTTC. It specifies CASSIGQGDYEQYF.

As DNA, the CDR3 is TGTGCCAGTAGTGGGAGCGGGAGGGCCTACGAGCAGTACTTC. It encodes CASSGSGRAYEQYF. The genes are TRBV19 and TRBJ2-7, with 10 bases identical to TRBD2. The germline V gene encodes CDR1 LNHDA and CDR2 SQIVND (reference sequence). The CDR3 is made up of 14 amino acids. Trimming removed 5 bases from V and 2 bases from J; junction bases left unmatched: 3.

V gene TRBV7-8 combines with J gene TRBJ2-1; 10 bases map to TRBD2. CDR3 length: 16 amino acids. Trimming took 5 bases from V and 3 from J; bases not matched to a gene: 7. CDR1 is SGHVS, CDR2 FQNEAQ, per germline. In DNA, the CDR3 is TGTGCCAGCAGCGCGAGCGGACTAGCGGTCTACAATGAGCAGTTCTTC. It translates to CASSASGLAVYNEQFF.

This chain connects TRBV14 to TRBJ2-1; 9 nucleotides agree with TRBD1. The CDR3 sequence is 15 residues long. Losses at the gene ends were 4 bases for V and 9 bases for J; bases not matched to a gene: 10. Germline V gene sequence: CDR1 SGHDN, CDR2 FVKESK. The CDR3 reads CASSRGQGYGIEQFF. The CDR3 region has the DNA TGTGCCAGCAGCCGGGGACAGGGCTACGGTATTGAGCAGTTCTTC.

The V call is TRBV10-3, the J call TRBJ1-6, with 8 nucleotides matching TRBD1. Trimming took 6 bases from V and 3 from J; bases not matched to a gene: 4. Germline CDR1 is ENHRY and CDR2 is SYGVKD. CDR3 length: 15 amino acids. This chain's CDR3 is CAISGQGNYNSPLHF. In nucleotides, the CDR3 is TGTGCCATCAGCGGACAGGGCAACTATAATTCACCCCTCCACTTT.

Only a few counts were recorded for this clone. This chain uses TRBV4-1 with TRBJ1-2, with 10 positions matching TRBD1. This CDR3 has 14 residues. V was pared by 3 bases and J by 6 bases, with 4 bases of the junction left unmatched. Germline V lookup: CDR1 MGHRA, CDR2 YSYEKL. The CDR3 DNA follows: TGCGCCAGCAGCCAGCTGACAGGGGGCAATGGCTACACCTTC. Translating it yields CASSQLTGGNGYTF.

The chain employs TRBV30 and TRBJ1-6; the D gene is possibly TRBD1 (5 bases). The germline V gene encodes CDR1 GTSNPN and CDR2 SVGIG (reference sequence). V was shortened by 3 bases and J by 7 bases, with 16 bases between the two germline ends. The CDR3 extends over 15 amino acids. The CDR3: CAWRGRGIGNSPLHF. The DNA for the CDR3 is TGTGCCTGGAGAGGAAGGGGAATTGGAAATTCACCCCTCCACTTT.

This sequence joins TRBV7-8 and TRBJ2-7; 10 bases agree with TRBD2. V was clipped by 5 bases and J by 0 bases; unmatched bases: 4. The CDR3 spans 15 residues. Germline V gene sequence: CDR1 SGHVS, CDR2 FQNEAQ. CDR3 sequence: CASSKLAGPSYEQYF. CDR3 DNA sequence: TGTGCCAGCAGCAAACTAGCGGGACCCTCCTACGAGCAGTACTTC.

This chain links TRBV5-6 with TRBJ2-1, with D perhaps TRBD1 (6 bases). The CDR3 sequence is 16 residues long. Germline loops: CDR1 SGHDT, CDR2 YYEEEE. V was clipped by 0 bases and J by 9 bases, with 19 bases between them. CDR3 loop: CASSLERDNRGREQFF. The CDR3 region has the DNA TGTGCCAGCAGCTTGGAACGGGACAACAGAGGACGTGAGCAGTTCTTC.

This chain joins TRBV18 and TRBJ1-2; TRBD1 aligns across 7 bases. J lost 6 bases, V lost 3 bases, and 4 bases had no gene match. In germline, CDR1 is KGHSH, CDR2 LQKENI. CDR3 length: 13 residues. The DNA of the CDR3 is TGTGCCAGCTCACCGCAGGGGGAGAATGGCTACACCTTC. Protein: CASSPQGENGYTF.

This clone occurred a few times. The chain carries TRBV19 and TRBJ2-1; the D gene is possibly TRBD2 (5 bases). The V gene lost 2 bases and the J gene lost 8 bases, with 10 bases spanning the gap. This CDR3 is built from 13 residues. Germline-derived CDR1 and CDR2 are LNHDA and SQIVND (reference sequence). CDR3 sequence reads: CASSIWASHEQFF. The CDR3 DNA reads as TGTGCCAGTAGTATATGGGCTAGCCATGAGCAGTTCTTC.

V gene TRBV9 combines with J gene TRBJ2-1; tentatively, D is TRBD1 (6 bases). In germline, CDR1 is SGDLS, CDR2 YYNGEE. V was cut by 4 bases and J by 9 bases, with 14 bases left in between. CDR3 length equals 13 residues. CDR3 protein: CASSSRGGVEQFF. The CDR3 DNA follows: TGTGCCAGCAGCTCGAGAGGGGGAGTTGAGCAGTTCTTC. The variable domain in full, completed from reference TRBV9 and TRBJ2-1, reads DSGVTQTPKHLITATGQRVTLRCSPRSGDLSVYWYQQSLDQGLQFLIQYYNGEERAKGNILERFSAQQFPDLHSELNLSSLELGDSALYFCASSSRGGVEQFFGPGTRLTVL.

The rearrangement uses TRBV7-9 and TRBJ2-1, with 7 bases aligning to TRBD1. The CDR3 extends over 13 amino acids. Per germline, CDR1 SEHNR and CDR2 FQNEAQ (reference sequence). Trimming took 5 bases from V and 5 from J; bases not matched to a gene: 3. This CDR3 is CASSLGQHNEQFF. The DNA for the CDR3 is TGTGCCAGCAGCCTGGGACAGCACAATGAGCAGTTCTTC.

J is TRBJ2-7 and V is TRBV6-1, with TRBD1 identical over 8 bases. Germline V CDR1 and CDR2: MNHNS, SASEGT. The V gene end was trimmed by 3 bases and the J gene end by 4 bases; junction bases not matched to a gene: 8. CDR3 size: 15 residues. The CDR3 sequence: CASSDPWTGKYEQYF. The CDR3, as DNA: TGTGCCAGCAGTGATCCTTGGACAGGGAAGTACGAGCAGTACTTC.

The chain links TRBV9 to TRBJ1-3; 9 nucleotides agree with TRBD1. Germline values: CDR1 SGDLS, CDR2 YYNGEE. Trimming cost V 0 bases and J 4 bases; bases outside gene matches: 8. This CDR3 region has 17 residues. The CDR3 loop reads CASSVGLQGARGNTIYF. DNA for the CDR3: TGTGCCAGCAGCGTAGGATTACAGGGGGCGAGGGGAAACACCATATATTTT.

This rearrangement joins TRBV6-1 to TRBJ2-1; 13 nucleotides match TRBD2. The germline CDR1 and CDR2 sequences are MNHNS and SASEGT. CDR3 length: 17 residues. The V gene end was trimmed by 5 bases and the J gene end by 3 bases; junction bases not matched to a gene: 7. CDR3 in amino acids: CASSQGTSGTFYNEQFF. The DNA for the CDR3 is TGTGCCAGCAGTCAAGGGACTAGCGGGACGTTCTACAATGAGCAGTTCTTC.

This chain connects TRBV19 to TRBJ1-1; the D gene is possibly TRBD1 (5 bases). The germline V gene encodes CDR1 LNHDA and CDR2 SQIVND (reference sequence). The CDR3 totals 14 residues. V shed 3 bases and J shed 2 bases, with 10 bases lying between them. The CDR3 coding sequence is TGTGCCAGTAGTATGCAGGGAGGAAACACTGAAGCTTTCTTT. Translating gives CASSMQGGNTEAFF.

This sequence joins TRBV7-9 and TRBJ1-6, with a weak D call TRBD1 (5 bases). The CDR3 has 16 residues. Germline V lookup: CDR1 SEHNR, CDR2 FQNEAQ (reference sequence). Trimming took off 3 bases at V and 3 bases at J, with 12 bases between the two ends. CDR3 sequence: CASSFSGLFYNSPLHF. Here the CDR3 DNA reads TGTGCCAGCAGCTTCTCAGGGCTGTTCTATAATTCACCCCTCCACTTT.

The chain's CDR3 is CASSRGTSGTDTQYF. The CDR3 DNA is TGCGCCAGCAGCCGCGGGACTAGCGGGACAGATACGCAGTATTTT. V and J are TRBV5-1 and TRBJ2-3, with 12 bases lining up with TRBD2. Germline lookup yields CDR1 SGHRS and CDR2 YFSETQ. The ends lost 4 bases at V and 3 bases at J; junction bases unmatched: 3. This CDR3 has 15 amino acids.

The gene calls are TRBV10-3 and TRBJ2-3; 8 bases align to TRBD1. CDR1 ENHRY and CDR2 SYGVKD come from the germline V gene. V shed 0 bases, J shed 0 bases, and the junction held 5 bases outside the gene matches. The CDR3 covers 17 residues. In DNA, the CDR3 is TGTGCCATCAGTGAGTCGGAGTGGACAGGGAGCACAGATACGCAGTATTTT. Residues: CAISESEWTGSTDTQYF.

The V gene is TRBV18, the J gene TRBJ1-4, with TRBD1 matching over 9 bases. CDR1 is KGHSH, CDR2 LQKENI, per germline. J lost 6 bases, V lost 4 bases, and 3 bases had no gene match. The CDR3 sequence is 14 residues long. In DNA form, the CDR3 reads TGTGCCAGCTCACTTACAGGGGGCTATGAAAAACTGTTTTTT. Amino acid sequence: CASSLTGGYEKLFF.

The V call is TRBV5-4, the J call TRBJ2-1; D might be TRBD1 (6 bases). Per the germline V gene, CDR1 is SGHNT and CDR2 is YYREEE (reference sequence). Trimming shortened V by 4 bases and J by 8 bases, and 22 bases separated the two germline ends. The CDR3 consists of 16 residues. CDR3 nucleotide sequence: TGTGCCAGCAGCATCAACTGGGCAGGGGCAGGGGATGAGCAGTTCTTC. It is translated as CASSINWAGAGDEQFF.

This chain links TRBV5-6 with TRBJ1-2; 7 bases are shared with TRBD1. Trimming removed 6 bases from V and 4 bases from J; junction bases left unmatched: 6. The CDR3 extends over 13 amino acids. The germline gives CDR1 SGHDT, CDR2 YYEEEE. CDR3 region: CASIRQGSYGYTF. The DNA for the CDR3 is TGTGCCAGCATACGACAGGGTAGCTATGGCTACACCTTC.

V is TRBV28 and J is TRBJ2-1; D call uncertain. Trimming shortened V by 3 bases and J by 5 bases, and 5 bases separated the two germline ends. Germline CDR1 MDHEN, CDR2 SYDVKM. The CDR3 length is 12 residues. The CDR3 protein is CASSLEHNEQFF. For the CDR3, the DNA is TGTGCCAGCAGTTTGGAGCACAATGAGCAGTTCTTC.

This clone was seen more than once but under ten times. The V call is TRBV28, the J call TRBJ1-2; no firm D call. The CDR3 extends over 11 amino acids. Germline CDR1 and CDR2: MDHEN and SYDVKM. The V and J ends lost 3 bases and 7 bases respectively, with 6 bases between them. The CDR3 reads CASSLAGGYTF. CDR3 coding DNA: TGTGCCAGCAGTTTGGCGGGTGGCTACACCTTC.

The chain combines TRBV10-3 with TRBJ1-3, with TRBD1 matching over 9 bases. The J segment lost 1 base and the V segment lost 10 bases, leaving 5 bases of the junction unmatched. Germline V gene data show CDR1 as ENHRY and CDR2 as SYGVKD. The CDR3 is made up of 14 amino acids. The CDR3, as DNA: TGTGCCACCCAACAGGGGGCTTCTGGAAACACCATATATTTT. Translated, it gives CATQQGASGNTIYF.